This T cell receptor beta chain was obtained from a study of CD8 T cells in Susac syndrome. Negative isolation yielded CD4+ and CD8+ T cells, and FACS enriched TEMRA cells. Reverse transcription of roughly 0.45 to 1 ug RNA used random hexamers. By means of immunoSEQ multiplex PCR, TCR beta CDR3 spanning 54 Vbeta and 13 Jbeta underwent amplification. One entry per CDR3 protein results from TCRdb running MiXCR on the immunoSEQ multiplex PCR reads. Seen here are approximately 120,000 distinct CDR3 sequences, about 94% observed once, and the top ten hold roughly 0.087%. CDR3 length equals 13 residues. J lost 3 bases, V lost 7 bases, and 5 bases had no gene match.

The rearrangement joins TRBV12-3 or TRBV12-4 to TRBJ1-1; 7 positions agree with TRBD1. This clonotype was obtained from a human donor in good health. Sequenced input: CD4+ T cells from PBMCs. This CDR3 is CASNDRADTEAFF. CDR3 sequence (DNA): TGTGCCAGCAATGACAGGGCCGACACTGAAGCTTTCTTT.